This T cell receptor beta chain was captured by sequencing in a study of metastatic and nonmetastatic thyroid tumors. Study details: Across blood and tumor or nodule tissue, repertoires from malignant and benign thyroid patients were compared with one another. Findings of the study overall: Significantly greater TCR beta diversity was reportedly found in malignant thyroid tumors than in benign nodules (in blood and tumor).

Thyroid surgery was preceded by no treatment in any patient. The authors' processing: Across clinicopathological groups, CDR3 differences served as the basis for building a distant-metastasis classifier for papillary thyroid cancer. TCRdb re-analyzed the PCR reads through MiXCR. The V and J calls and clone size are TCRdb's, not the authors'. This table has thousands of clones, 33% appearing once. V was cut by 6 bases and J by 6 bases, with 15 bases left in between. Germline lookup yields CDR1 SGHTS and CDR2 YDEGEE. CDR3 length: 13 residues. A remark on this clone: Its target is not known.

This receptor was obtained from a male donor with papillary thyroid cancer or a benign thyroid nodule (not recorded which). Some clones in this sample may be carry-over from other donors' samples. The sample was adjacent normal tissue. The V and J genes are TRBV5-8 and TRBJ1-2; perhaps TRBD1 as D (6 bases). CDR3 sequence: CASTLQGVDGYTF. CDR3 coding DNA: TGTGCCAGCACCCTACAGGGAGTAGATGGCTACACCTTC.